The 6 T cell receptor beta chains below were found in one sample sequenced in a study of somatic mutations in cytotoxic T cells in rheumatoid arthritis. Clones were sequenced by immunoSEQ multiplex PCR, and TCRdb holds only the in-frame ones, with some missing. This sample has over 8,500 clones; approximately 84% occur once, and the top ten carry under 10%. The sequenced sample was CD8+ T cells sorted from blood. These receptors came from a woman aged 60-75 years with rheumatoid arthritis.

J is TRBJ1-2 and V is TRBV10-3; 11 bases map to TRBD1. The CDR3 consists of 18 residues. Germline loops: CDR1 ENHRY, CDR2 SYGVKD. V shed 5 bases and J 2 bases; nucleotides not matched to a gene: 13. CDR3 amino acids: CAISSSDRGHEVNYGYTF. In DNA form, the CDR3 reads TGTGCCATCAGTTCTTCGGACAGGGGGCATGAGGTAAACTATGGCTACACCTTC.

This rearrangement joins TRBV27 to TRBJ1-2, with a weak D call TRBD1 (5 bases). The CDR3 runs to 13 residues. The germline V gene has CDR1 MNHEY and CDR2 SMNVEV (reference sequence). V was shortened by 0 bases and J by 8 bases, with 10 bases between the two germline ends. CDR3 sequence (DNA): TGTGCCAGCAGTTTATCCAGGGACTTCGGCTACACCTTC. Amino acid sequence: CASSLSRDFGYTF.

This clone appeared a few times. This chain uses TRBV7-2 with TRBJ2-1; TRBD2 matches at 10 bases. The V segment lost 5 bases and the J segment 7 bases; nucleotides outside the gene matches: 5. Germline V CDR1 and CDR2: SGHTA, FQGNSA. The CDR3 runs 14 residues. The CDR3 protein is CASSGAAGGNEQFF. The CDR3 DNA follows: TGTGCCAGCAGCGGAGCAGCGGGAGGGAATGAGCAGTTCTTC.

The chain has TRBV27 and TRBJ2-7; 9 nucleotides align to TRBD2. CDR1 and CDR2 from the germline V gene are MNHEY and SMNVEV (reference sequence). This CDR3 is built from 13 residues. J was trimmed by 7 bases and V by 5 bases; bases with no gene match: 6. The CDR3 region has the DNA TGTGCCAGCAGTCCGGGACTAGCACCGGAGCAGTACTTC. It is translated as CASSPGLAPEQYF.

V and J are TRBV27 and TRBJ2-1; TRBD2 matches at 12 bases. Germline CDR1 reads MNHEY; CDR2 reads SMNVEV (reference sequence). The CDR3 contains 13 residues. Trimming removed 10 bases from V and 10 bases from J; junction bases left unmatched: 8. The CDR3 DNA reads as TGTGCCACCCGAGGACTAGCGGGACGAGAGCAGTTCTTC. This translates into CATRGLAGREQFF.

The CDR3 region is CASSPTTNEKLFF. The CDR3 DNA reads TGTGCCAGCAGCCCTACAACTAATGAAAAACTGTTTTTT. V usage is TRBV9 and J usage is TRBJ1-4; D gene unclear. Looked up from germline, CDR1 is SGDLS and CDR2 is YYNGEE. The length of the CDR3 is 13 residues. V was shortened by 4 bases and J by 0 bases, with 4 bases between the two germline ends.